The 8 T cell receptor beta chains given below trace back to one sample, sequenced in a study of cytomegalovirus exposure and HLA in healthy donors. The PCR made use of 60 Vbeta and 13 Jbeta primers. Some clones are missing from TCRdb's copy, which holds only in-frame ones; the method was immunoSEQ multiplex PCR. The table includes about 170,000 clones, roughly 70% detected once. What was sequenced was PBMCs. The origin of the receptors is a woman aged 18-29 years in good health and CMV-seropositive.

The CDR3 bases are TGCGCCAGTACTTCAGGGGGAACCTACGAGCAGTACTTC. This codes for CASTSGGTYEQYF. The V gene is TRBV5-1, the J gene TRBJ2-7; 7 bases line up with TRBD1. With 8 bases clipped from V and 2 bases from J, the junction kept 7 bases outside the gene matches. Germline V gene data show CDR1 as SGHRS and CDR2 as YFSETQ. The CDR3 is made up of 13 amino acids.

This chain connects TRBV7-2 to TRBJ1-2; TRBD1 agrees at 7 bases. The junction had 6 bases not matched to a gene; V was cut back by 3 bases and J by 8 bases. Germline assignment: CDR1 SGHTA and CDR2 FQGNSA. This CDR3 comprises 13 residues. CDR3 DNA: TGTGCCAGCAGCTTCCGGACAGGACGAGGCTACACCTTC. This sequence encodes CASSFRTGRGYTF.

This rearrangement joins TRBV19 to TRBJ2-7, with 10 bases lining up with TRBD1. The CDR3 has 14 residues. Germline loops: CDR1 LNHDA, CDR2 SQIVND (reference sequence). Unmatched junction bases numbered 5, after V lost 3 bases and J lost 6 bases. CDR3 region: CASSIGTGAGEQYF. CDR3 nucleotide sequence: TGTGCCAGTAGTATTGGGACAGGGGCGGGCGAGCAGTACTTC.

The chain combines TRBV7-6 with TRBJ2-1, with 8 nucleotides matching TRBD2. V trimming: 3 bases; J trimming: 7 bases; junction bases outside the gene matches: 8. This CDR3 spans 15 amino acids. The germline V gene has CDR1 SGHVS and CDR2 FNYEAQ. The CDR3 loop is CASSLRGAPGNEQFF. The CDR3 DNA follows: TGTGCCAGCAGCTTGCGGGGGGCTCCGGGGAATGAGCAGTTCTTC.

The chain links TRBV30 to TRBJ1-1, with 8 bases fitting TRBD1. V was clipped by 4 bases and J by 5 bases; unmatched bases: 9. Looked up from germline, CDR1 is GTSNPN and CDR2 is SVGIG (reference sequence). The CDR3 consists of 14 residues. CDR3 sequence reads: CAWMPGQAITEAFF. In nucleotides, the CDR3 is TGTGCCTGGATGCCGGGACAGGCAATTACTGAAGCTTTCTTT.

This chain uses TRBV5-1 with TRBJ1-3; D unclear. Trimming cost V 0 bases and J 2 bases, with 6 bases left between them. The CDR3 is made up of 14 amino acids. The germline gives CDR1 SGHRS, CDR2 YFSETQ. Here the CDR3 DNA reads TGCGCCAGCAGCTTGGCAGTAACTGGAAACACCATATATTTT. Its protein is CASSLAVTGNTIYF.

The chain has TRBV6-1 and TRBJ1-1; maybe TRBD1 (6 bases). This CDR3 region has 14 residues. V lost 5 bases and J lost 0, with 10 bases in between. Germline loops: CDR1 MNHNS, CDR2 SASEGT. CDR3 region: CASSLTGLNTEAFF. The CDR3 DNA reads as TGTGCCAGCAGTTTAACAGGGTTGAACACTGAAGCTTTCTTT.

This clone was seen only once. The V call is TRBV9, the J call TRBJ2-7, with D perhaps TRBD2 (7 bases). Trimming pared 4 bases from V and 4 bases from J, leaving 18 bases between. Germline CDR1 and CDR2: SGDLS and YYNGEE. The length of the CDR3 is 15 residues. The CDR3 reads CASSRTGGPTYEQYF. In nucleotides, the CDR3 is TGTGCCAGCAGCAGGACCGGGGGGCCGACTTACGAGCAGTACTTC.